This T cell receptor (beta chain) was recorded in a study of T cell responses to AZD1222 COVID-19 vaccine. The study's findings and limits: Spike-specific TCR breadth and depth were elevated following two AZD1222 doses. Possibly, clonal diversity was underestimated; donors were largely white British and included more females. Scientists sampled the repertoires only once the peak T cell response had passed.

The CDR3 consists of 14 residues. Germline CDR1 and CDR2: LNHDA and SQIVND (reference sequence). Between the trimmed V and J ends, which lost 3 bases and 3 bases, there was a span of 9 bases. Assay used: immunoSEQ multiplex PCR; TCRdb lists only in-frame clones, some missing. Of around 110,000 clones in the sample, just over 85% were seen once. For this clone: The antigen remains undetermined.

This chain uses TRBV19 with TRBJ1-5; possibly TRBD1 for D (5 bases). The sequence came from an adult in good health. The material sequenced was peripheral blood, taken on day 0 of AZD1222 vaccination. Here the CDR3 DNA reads TGTGCCAGTAGTATGGAGACAGTCAATCAGCCCCAGCATTTT. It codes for CASSMETVNQPQHF.